This TCR beta chain was identified during a study of control samples from healthy donors and cancer patients. Libraries were prepared by immunoSEQ multiplex PCR; TCRdb keeps only in-frame clonotypes and omits some of them. The table lists approximately 140,000 clones, less than 90% of them singletons, with 8% to 9.5% in the top ten. This clone occurred once. The sequence was collected from a woman younger than 45 in good health. Sequenced input: blood.

CDR3 DNA: TGTGCCAGAAGGGGGACAGGGGGCATCCGAGAGACCCAGTACTTC. Translation: CARRGTGGIRETQYF. The V and J genes are TRBV2 and TRBJ2-5, with 12 bases lining up with TRBD1. V lost 9 bases and J lost 4; bases outside the gene matches: 9. The CDR3 is 15 amino acids. Germline V CDR1 and CDR2: SNHLY, FYNNEI.